The rows below give T cell receptor beta chains drawn from one sample of a study of graft-versus-host responses after intestinal transplantation. TCRdb's copy holds only in-frame clones and misses some; the assay was immunoSEQ multiplex PCR. Here the sample spans roughly 20,000 clones, 38% being singletons. The sequencing here drew on alloreactive CD4+ T cells from a mixed lymphocyte reaction culture, taken before intestinal transplant. Receptors originate from a human patient who received an intestinal transplant. The CDR3 runs from the conserved cysteine through the conserved F or W. Each record gives: J gene, V gene, D gene, clone size, CDR3 DNA, CDR3 protein. D genes are given only for firm matches. Expanded clones get a size class; other rows say once, few or many, or leave the size out.

j_gene: TRBJ2-7
v_gene: TRBV5-3
d_gene: TRBD1
abundance: .
CDR3nt: TGTGCCAGAAGCCCAGACAGGGTCTACGAGCAGTACTTC
CDR3aa: CARSPDRVYEQYF

j_gene: TRBJ2-3
v_gene: TRBV11-2
d_gene: TRBD2
abundance: .
CDR3nt: TGTGCCAGCAGCTTAGGGACTAGCGGGGGGGCTTTCTCAGATACGCAGTATTTT
CDR3aa: CASSLGTSGGAFSDTQYF

j_gene: TRBJ2-7
v_gene: TRBV15
d_gene: .
abundance: .
CDR3nt: TGTGCCACCAGCCGAGGGTCTAACCTGGGATACGAGCAGTACTTC
CDR3aa: CATSRGSNLGYEQYF

j_gene: TRBJ1-6
v_gene: TRBV18
d_gene: TRBD1
abundance: few
CDR3nt: TGTGCCAGCTCACCACGGACAGGGCCCCCAGCCTATAATTCACCCCTCCACTTT
CDR3aa: CASSPRTGPPAYNSPLHF

j_gene: TRBJ1-3
v_gene: TRBV19
d_gene: .
abundance: .
CDR3nt: TGTGCCAGTAGTATAAGGGGTGCAGGCTCTGGAAACACCATATATTTT
CDR3aa: CASSIRGAGSGNTIYF

j_gene: TRBJ1-2
v_gene: TRBV7-2
d_gene: TRBD1
abundance: .
CDR3nt: TGTGCCAGCAGCTACCGGGACAGAACCTATGGCTACACCTTC
CDR3aa: CASSYRDRTYGYTF

j_gene: TRBJ1-5
v_gene: TRBV7-8
d_gene: .
abundance: .
CDR3nt: TGTGCCAGCAGCTCAGCCGGGACAATAGGGCAGCCCCAGCATTTT
CDR3aa: CASSSAGTIGQPQHF

j_gene: TRBJ2-2
v_gene: TRBV6-1
d_gene: .
abundance: few
CDR3nt: TGTGCCAGCCTATTTCGGGGCGCCGGGGAGCTGTTTTTT
CDR3aa: CASLFRGAGELFF

j_gene: TRBJ1-3
v_gene: TRBV4-1
d_gene: .
abundance: .
CDR3nt: TGCGCCAGCAGCCAAGATCGGCAGAGCTCTGGAAACACCATATATTTT
CDR3aa: CASSQDRQSSGNTIYF

j_gene: TRBJ1-1
v_gene: TRBV27
d_gene: TRBD1
abundance: few
CDR3nt: TGTGCCAGCGGCAGACAGGGCATGAACACTGAAGCTTTCTTT
CDR3aa: CASGRQGMNTEAFF

j_gene: TRBJ1-6
v_gene: TRBV11-3
d_gene: .
abundance: .
CDR3nt: TGTGCCAGCAGCTTAAGGGCCGGGACGGCTTATAATTCACCCCTCCACTTT
CDR3aa: CASSLRAGTAYNSPLHF

j_gene: TRBJ2-1
v_gene: TRBV29-1
d_gene: .
abundance: .
CDR3nt: TGCAGCGTTTCCCGCAATGAGCAGTTCTTC
CDR3aa: CSVSRNEQFF

j_gene: TRBJ1-4
v_gene: TRBV6-1
d_gene: TRBD1
abundance: .
CDR3nt: TGTGCCAGCAGTAGAGGACAGGGTGCAAAACTGTTTTTT
CDR3aa: CASSRGQGAKLFF

j_gene: TRBJ2-1
v_gene: TRBV5-1
d_gene: .
abundance: .
CDR3nt: TGCGCCAGCAGCTTGAGGCACTCCTACAATGAGCAGTTCTTC
CDR3aa: CASSLRHSYNEQFF

j_gene: TRBJ1-1
v_gene: TRBV5-1
d_gene: .
abundance: once
CDR3nt: TGCGCCAGCAGCTTAACCGGACGCGTGAACACTGAAGCTTTCTTT
CDR3aa: CASSLTGRVNTEAFF

j_gene: TRBJ1-5
v_gene: TRBV2
d_gene: TRBD1
abundance: .
CDR3nt: TGTGCCAGCACTCGGGACAGGGGGAGCAATCAGCCCCAGCATTTT
CDR3aa: CASTRDRGSNQPQHF

j_gene: TRBJ2-3
v_gene: TRBV6-5
d_gene: .
abundance: .
CDR3nt: TGTGCCAGCAGTTACTCGAAATGGGGGATGAATACGCAGTATTTT
CDR3aa: CASSYSKWGMNTQYF

j_gene: TRBJ1-4
v_gene: TRBV18
d_gene: .
abundance: few
CDR3nt: TGTGCCAGCTCACCAATCCGGGGGAATGAAAAACTGTTTTTT
CDR3aa: CASSPIRGNEKLFF

j_gene: TRBJ2-4
v_gene: TRBV5-6
d_gene: .
abundance: .
CDR3nt: TGTGCCAGCAGCTTGGCCGGCGGACATGTCATTCAGTACTTC
CDR3aa: CASSLAGGHVIQYF

j_gene: TRBJ2-7
v_gene: TRBV6-5
d_gene: TRBD1
abundance: few
CDR3nt: TGTGCCAGCAGCCAAACAGGGGGCTCCCTCTACGAGCAGTACTTC
CDR3aa: CASSQTGGSLYEQYF

j_gene: TRBJ1-4
v_gene: TRBV18
d_gene: TRBD1
abundance: few
CDR3nt: TGTGCCAGCTCACCCAGGAGGGACAGCACTAATGAAAAACTGTTTTTT
CDR3aa: CASSPRRDSTNEKLFF

j_gene: TRBJ1-3
v_gene: TRBV16
d_gene: .
abundance: few
CDR3nt: TGTGCCAGCAGCCAATCGAGTAGGGCTGGAAACACCATATATTTT
CDR3aa: CASSQSSRAGNTIYF